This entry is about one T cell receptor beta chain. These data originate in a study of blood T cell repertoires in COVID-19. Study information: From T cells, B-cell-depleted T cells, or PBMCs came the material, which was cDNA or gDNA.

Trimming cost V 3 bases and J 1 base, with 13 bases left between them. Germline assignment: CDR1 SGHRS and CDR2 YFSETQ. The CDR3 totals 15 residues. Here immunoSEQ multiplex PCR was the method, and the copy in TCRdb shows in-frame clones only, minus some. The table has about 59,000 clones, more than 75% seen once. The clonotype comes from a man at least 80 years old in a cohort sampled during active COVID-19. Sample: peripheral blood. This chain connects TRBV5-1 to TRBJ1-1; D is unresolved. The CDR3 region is CASSSLTGRNTEAFF. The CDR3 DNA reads TGCGCCAGCAGCTCCCTCACGGGGAGGAACACTGAAGCTTTCTTT. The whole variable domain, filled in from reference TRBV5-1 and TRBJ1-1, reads KAGVTQTPRYLIKTRGQQVTLSCSPISGHRSVSWYQQTPGQGLQFLFEYFSETQRNKGNFPGRFSGRQFSNSRSEMNVSTLELGDSALYLCASSSLTGRNTEAFFGQGTRLTVV.